A single sample is the source of the 3 T cell receptor beta chains below, sequenced in a study of shared clonotypes between healthy human individuals. Assay: immunoSEQ multiplex PCR; the TCRdb copy retains only in-frame clones and omits some. The sample shows more than 1,200,000 clones, approximately 98.5% of them seen only once. The sequenced material came from naive CD4+ T cells sorted from blood. Subset specified: CD45RA+ positively selected. The receptors were gathered from a man aged 30-40 years in good health.

The genes are TRBV7-2 and TRBJ1-4, with unresolved D. The CDR3 is 15 residues long. Germline V gene sequence: CDR1 SGHTA, CDR2 FQGNSA. The germline V and J ends were trimmed by 3 bases and 0 bases, with 8 bases remaining between them. CDR3 residues: CASSFLVATNEKLFF. As DNA, the CDR3 is TGTGCCAGCAGCTTCTTAGTTGCAACTAATGAAAAACTGTTTTTT.

The chain combines TRBV11-2 with TRBJ2-5; D gene unclear. V was trimmed by 3 bases and J by 5 bases, leaving 10 bases between them. The CDR3 runs 13 residues. CDR1 is SGHAT and CDR2 is FQNNGV in the germline V gene. The CDR3 is CASSFILRETQYF. The CDR3 nucleotides are TGTGCCAGCAGCTTCATCTTGCGGGAGACCCAGTACTTC.

Comments on this clone: Other DNA sequences in this specimen translate into the identical CDR3. The CDR3 DNA follows: TGTGCCAGCAGTGAAAGGGCAGATACGCAGTATTTT. Translation: CASSERADTQYF. The chain joins TRBV2 to TRBJ2-3; D remains unclear. CDR1 and CDR2 from the germline V gene are SNHLY and FYNNEI. V was pared by 2 bases and J by 4 bases, with 4 bases between. The CDR3 is 12 amino acids.